The 31 T cell receptor beta chains below all came from one sample that was sequenced in a study of blood T cell repertoires in COVID-19. Libraries were prepared by immunoSEQ multiplex PCR; TCRdb keeps only in-frame clonotypes and omits some of them. Here the sample spans about 380,000 clones, roughly four fifths being singletons. Sequenced material: peripheral blood. Receptors originate from a human donor with acute or convalescent COVID-19. The donor label of this sample is uncertain.

The chain employs TRBV2 and TRBJ1-6; no definite D call. This CDR3 contains 15 residues. Looked up from germline, CDR1 is SNHLY and CDR2 is FYNNEI. Trimming took 6 bases from V and 5 from J, leaving 14 bases between them. DNA for the CDR3: TGTGCCAGCAGGCGAAGGGAGGTGAATAATTCACCCCTCCACTTT. Translating it yields CASRRREVNNSPLHF.

The chain employs TRBV27 and TRBJ1-2; 9 nucleotides line up with TRBD1. The CDR3 has 14 residues. The J segment lost 7 bases and the V segment lost 6 bases, leaving 9 bases of the junction unmatched. The germline V gene encodes CDR1 MNHEY and CDR2 SMNVEV (reference sequence). CDR3 DNA: TGTGCCAGCAGCTGTACAGGGGGCGCCTGTGGCTACACCTTC. This codes for CASSCTGGACGYTF.

This chain connects TRBV6-5 to TRBJ1-2; weak D call: TRBD1 (6 bases). The CDR3 consists of 15 residues. With 4 bases removed from V and 0 bases from J, the gap between germline ends came to 12 bases. The germline V gene has CDR1 MNHEY and CDR2 SVGAGI. Here the CDR3 DNA reads TGTGCCAGCAGTTTTCCACAGGGAACTAACTATGGCTACACCTTC. This sequence encodes CASSFPQGTNYGYTF.

The chain couples TRBV19 to TRBJ1-5; 9 nucleotides agree with TRBD1. The V and J ends lost 7 bases and 5 bases, in that order; junction bases with no gene match: 15. The CDR3 totals 17 residues. In germline, CDR1 is LNHDA, CDR2 SQIVND (reference sequence). CDR3 in amino acids: CASNSGTGRGAHQPQHF. CDR3 in DNA: TGTGCCAGTAACTCCGGGACAGGGAGAGGGGCCCATCAGCCCCAGCATTTT.

The V call is TRBV5-1, the J call TRBJ1-4; D unclear. Germline V CDR1 and CDR2: SGHRS, YFSETQ. With 0 bases removed from V and 5 bases from J, the gap between germline ends came to 17 bases. CDR3 length: 17 amino acids. The CDR3 DNA sequence: TGCGCCAGCAGCTTGGGGTTCGGTGGTACCTACAATGAAAAACTGTTTTTT. Protein sequence: CASSLGFGGTYNEKLFF.

The genes are TRBV2 and TRBJ1-1; no clear D gene. CDR3 length equals 12 residues. The germline V gene encodes CDR1 SNHLY and CDR2 FYNNEI. V shed 6 bases and J shed 3 bases, with 8 bases lying between them. CDR3 residues: CASRSQYTEAFF. The CDR3 region has the DNA TGTGCCAGCAGAAGTCAGTACACTGAAGCTTTCTTT.

CDR3 sequence reads: CASSQAATAGNTIYF. The CDR3 DNA reads TGCGCCAGCAGCCAAGCAGCGACAGCTGGAAACACCATATATTTT. The chain joins TRBV4-1 to TRBJ1-3, with D tentatively TRBD1 (5 bases). CDR1 is MGHRA, CDR2 YSYEKL, per germline. Deletions cut 1 base from V and 2 bases from J, with 9 bases between. The CDR3 spans 15 residues.

The rearrangement links TRBV30 to TRBJ1-6, with D tentatively TRBD1 (6 bases). Germline CDR1 and CDR2: GTSNPN and SVGIG (reference sequence). V was cut by 1 base and J by 8 bases, with 6 bases left in between. The CDR3 contains 12 residues. The CDR3 sequence: CAWSDRDSPLHF. In nucleotides, the CDR3 is TGTGCCTGGAGTGACAGGGATTCACCCCTCCACTTT.

V usage is TRBV6-4 and J usage is TRBJ1-2; no reliable D call. The CDR3 is made up of 13 amino acids. The ends were cut back, 4 bases at V and 2 bases at J, with 8 bases in the middle. Germline CDR1 is MRHNA and CDR2 is SNTAGT. The CDR3 nucleotides are TGTGCCAGCAGTGCGGCAGGAAACTATGGCTACACCTTC. Translated: CASSAAGNYGYTF.

J is TRBJ2-3 and V is TRBV11-2; no firm D call. The V end lost 5 bases, the J end lost 3 bases, and 9 bases lay between the germline ends. Per the germline V gene, CDR1 is SGHAT and CDR2 is FQNNGV. CDR3 length: 13 amino acids. CDR3 residues: CASSLYMTDTQYF. In DNA, the CDR3 is TGTGCCAGCAGCCTATATATGACAGATACGCAGTATTTT.

The DNA for the CDR3 is TGTGCCTGGATTTGGGGCAGAAATACTAACTATGGCTACACCTTC. This gives the protein CAWIWGRNTNYGYTF. The chain is built from TRBV30 and TRBJ1-2, with a tentative D call TRBD1 (5 bases). The CDR3 sequence is 15 residues long. The germline CDR1 and CDR2 sequences are GTSNPN and SVGIG (reference sequence). The germline V and J ends were trimmed by 4 bases and 0 bases, with 15 bases remaining between them. Together with reference TRBV30 and TRBJ1-2, the CDR3 gives the full variable domain: SQTIHQWPATLVQPVGSPLSLECTVEGTSNPNLYWYRQAAGRGLQLLFYSVGIGQISSEVPQNLSASRPQDRQFILSSKKLLLSDSGFYLCAWIWGRNTNYGYTFGSGTRLTVV.

The chain joins TRBV6-2 or TRBV6-3 to TRBJ1-2; maybe TRBD1 (6 bases). Trimming took off 6 bases at V and 8 bases at J, with 10 bases between the two ends. Germline assignment: CDR1 MNHEY and CDR2 SVGEGT. The length of the CDR3 is 11 residues. This CDR3 reads CASSQGMGYTF. The CDR3 DNA is TGTGCCAGCAGCCAGGGGATGGGCTACACCTTC.

CDR3: CASSTPGTNDEAFF. The CDR3 DNA follows: TGTGCCAGTAGTACCCCAGGGACAAATGATGAAGCTTTCTTT. The genes are TRBV19 and TRBJ1-1; a possible D gene is TRBD1 (6 bases). CDR1 and CDR2 (germline): LNHDA, SQIVND (reference sequence). There are 14 residues in the CDR3. Trimming stripped 4 bases from V and 7 bases from J, with 16 bases between.

The chain couples TRBV30 to TRBJ2-1, with D perhaps matching TRBD1 (6 bases). The V and J ends lost 1 base and 6 bases respectively, with 10 bases between them. The CDR3 is 13 residues long. Germline V gene data show CDR1 as GTSNPN and CDR2 as SVGIG (reference sequence). The CDR3 DNA is TGTGCCTGGAGTGCGAACAGGGTCAATGAGCAGTTCTTC. This encodes CAWSANRVNEQFF. Combining the CDR3 with reference TRBV30 and TRBJ2-1 gives the whole variable domain SQTIHQWPATLVQPVGSPLSLECTVEGTSNPNLYWYRQAAGRGLQLLFYSVGIGQISSEVPQNLSASRPQDRQFILSSKKLLLSDSGFYLCAWSANRVNEQFFGPGTRLTVL.

The chain links TRBV2 to TRBJ1-5, with a weak D call TRBD1 (5 bases). The V and J ends lost 8 bases and 10 bases respectively, with 18 bases between them. Germline values: CDR1 SNHLY, CDR2 FYNNEI. The CDR3 is 13 amino acids. CDR3 DNA: TGTGCCAGCGTGAGGACGGACAAGAGTCCCCAGCATTTT. It specifies CASVRTDKSPQHF.

The V call is TRBV7-9, the J call TRBJ1-1; no clear D. This CDR3 spans 14 amino acids. With 7 bases removed from V and 5 bases from J, the gap between germline ends came to 17 bases. Germline V CDR1 and CDR2: SEHNR, FQNEAQ (reference sequence). The CDR3 DNA reads TGTGCCAGCATCAAAGATATAGTCGGGACTGAAGCTTTCTTT. This sequence encodes CASIKDIVGTEAFF. Based on the CDR3 plus reference TRBV7-9 and TRBJ1-1, the full variable domain is DTGVSQNPRHKITKRGQNVTFRCDPISEHNRLYWYRQTLGQGPEFLTYFQNEAQLEKSRLLSDRFSAERPKGSFSTLEIQRTEQGDSAMYLCASIKDIVGTEAFFGQGTRLTVV.

This clone was counted between two and nine times. The rearrangement uses TRBV5-1 and TRBJ1-1; D remains ambiguous. Per the germline V gene, CDR1 is SGHRS and CDR2 is YFSETQ. The CDR3 is made up of 13 amino acids. V was cut by 0 bases and J by 4 bases, with 7 bases left in between. The CDR3 loop reads CASSLVSSTEAFF. CDR3 in DNA: TGCGCCAGCAGCTTGGTTTCCAGCACTGAAGCTTTCTTT.

The chain links TRBV7-2 to TRBJ2-7, with 8 nucleotides matching TRBD1. The germline gives CDR1 SGHTA, CDR2 FQGNSA. V lost 5 bases and J lost 3; bases outside the gene matches: 9. The CDR3 runs to 15 residues. The CDR3 protein is CASSQTGTGLYEQYF. The CDR3 DNA is TGTGCCAGCAGCCAAACCGGGACAGGACTCTACGAGCAGTACTTC.

The genes are TRBV3-1 (or the pseudogene TRBV3-2) and TRBJ1-2; 7 bases match TRBD1. V lost 6 bases and J lost 1; bases outside the gene matches: 8. CDR1 LGHDT and CDR2 YNNKEL come from the germline V gene (reference sequence). The CDR3 contains 15 residues. CDR3 amino acids: CASRPTGALNYGYTF. The CDR3 DNA reads TGTGCCAGCAGACCCACAGGGGCCCTTAACTATGGCTACACCTTC.

The CDR3 nucleotides read TGTGCCAGCAGCCAGAGGGCGAGAGGGTGGGGGGAAAACAATGAGCAGTTCTTC. Translation: CASSQRARGWGENNEQFF. V and J are TRBV3-1 (or the pseudogene TRBV3-2) and TRBJ2-1, with D tentatively TRBD2 (6 bases). Trimming removed 3 bases at V and 5 bases at J, with 23 bases between. Per germline, CDR1 LGHDT and CDR2 YNNKEL (reference sequence). The CDR3 sequence is 18 residues long.

The J gene is TRBJ2-7, the V gene TRBV18; D unclear. CDR3 length equals 12 residues. The germline V and J ends were trimmed by 2 bases and 2 bases, with 4 bases remaining between them. CDR1 and CDR2 from the germline V gene are KGHSH and LQKENI. The CDR3 reads CASSPSAYEQYF. The DNA of the CDR3 is TGTGCCAGCTCACCATCAGCCTACGAGCAGTACTTC.

The V and J genes are TRBV19 and TRBJ2-2; the match to TRBD1 covers 8 bases. The CDR3 has 17 amino acids. Germline V gene sequence: CDR1 LNHDA, CDR2 SQIVND (reference sequence). The junction had 14 bases not matched to a gene; V was cut back by 3 bases and J by 8 bases. The CDR3 DNA reads as TGTGCCAGTAGTATCATTGCAGGGACAGGATTCGTTGGGGAGCTGTTTTTT. Translating gives CASSIIAGTGFVGELFF.

This chain connects TRBV5-1 to TRBJ1-1; 9 bases are a match to TRBD1. The V and J ends lost 4 bases and 9 bases, in that order; junction bases with no gene match: 10. Germline V lookup: CDR1 SGHRS, CDR2 YFSETQ. The CDR3 length is 14 residues. The CDR3 protein is CASSLTGGVNQAFF. The CDR3 nucleotides read TGCGCCAGCAGCCTGACAGGGGGGGTAAATCAAGCTTTCTTT.

This chain links TRBV11-2 with TRBJ1-2, with 8 bases identical to TRBD1. Germline V gene lookup returns CDR1 SGHAT and CDR2 FQNNGV. With V trimmed by 4 bases and J by 8 bases, 12 bases remained unmatched. The CDR3 loop spans 15 amino acids. The CDR3 here is CASSSALMTGVGYTF. The CDR3 DNA sequence: TGTGCCAGCAGCTCTGCCTTGATGACAGGGGTAGGCTACACCTTC. Full variable domain (outside the CDR3, taken from reference TRBV11-2 and TRBJ1-2): EAGVAQSPRYKIIEKRQSVAFWCNPISGHATLYWYQQILGQGPKLLIQFQNNGVVDDSQLPKDRFSAERLKGVDSTLKIQPAKLEDSAVYLCASSSALMTGVGYTFGSGTRLTVV.

This clone turned up a few times. The chain employs TRBV3-1 (or the pseudogene TRBV3-2) and TRBJ2-5, with a tentative D call TRBD1 (5 bases). The CDR3 contains 15 residues. V was trimmed by 4 bases and J by 6 bases, leaving 18 bases between them. CDR1 LGHDT and CDR2 YNNKEL come from the germline V gene (reference sequence). The CDR3 here is CASSPRQNSKKTQYF. In nucleotides, the CDR3 is TGTGCCAGCAGCCCCCGACAGAATAGTAAGAAGACCCAGTACTTC.

The chain uses TRBV5-1 and TRBJ1-2, with 8 bases aligning to TRBD1. The V gene's germline CDR1 is SGHRS and CDR2 YFSETQ. After removal of 3 bases from V and 1 base from J, the junction contained 8 bases not matched to a gene. This CDR3 comprises 16 residues. The CDR3 DNA reads as TGCGCCAGCAGCTCGGACCAGACAGGGGTTAACTATGGCTACACCTTC. Translation gives CASSSDQTGVNYGYTF.

The chain uses TRBV7-2 and TRBJ1-1; TRBD1 might be the D (6 bases). Trimming stripped 5 bases from V and 1 base from J, with 14 bases between. The CDR3 consists of 15 residues. The germline V gene has CDR1 SGHTA and CDR2 FQGNSA. This chain's CDR3 is CASSGLSTGNTEAFF. DNA for the CDR3: TGTGCCAGCAGCGGTTTGTCGACAGGGAACACTGAAGCTTTCTTT.

The chain employs TRBV2 and TRBJ1-4; the D is unclear. CDR1 and CDR2 (germline): SNHLY, FYNNEI. The CDR3 runs to 12 residues. The germline V and J ends were trimmed by 7 bases and 5 bases, with 8 bases remaining between them. For the CDR3, the DNA is TGTGCCAGCACAGTGTCAAATGAAAAACTGTTTTTT. Translating it yields CASTVSNEKLFF.

J is TRBJ1-2 and V is TRBV30; D possibly corresponds to TRBD1 (5 bases). V lost 4 bases and J lost 7, with 19 bases in between. Germline assignment: CDR1 GTSNPN and CDR2 SVGIG (reference sequence). The length of the CDR3 is 14 residues. The CDR3 region is CAWILTPGVGGYTF. In DNA, the CDR3 is TGTGCCTGGATCCTCACCCCGGGGGTTGGTGGCTACACCTTC.

The count of this clone is one. CDR3 sequence (DNA): TGCAGCGTTGGAATGGGAGGGGGGGTAGGCTACACCTTC. As protein: CSVGMGGGVGYTF. The chain employs TRBV29-1 and TRBJ1-2, with D possibly being TRBD1 (6 bases). CDR1 SQVTM and CDR2 ANQGSEA come from the germline V gene. This CDR3 comprises 13 residues. V lost 4 bases to trimming and J lost 8 bases, with 17 bases between them.

The CDR3 reads CASSSQGAPEAFF. The CDR3 DNA reads as TGCGCCAGCAGCTCGCAGGGGGCTCCTGAAGCTTTCTTT. The rearrangement joins TRBV5-1 to TRBJ1-1; 8 bases match TRBD1. The junction had 4 bases not matched to a gene; V was cut back by 3 bases and J by 6 bases. The CDR3 has 13 amino acids. The germline gives CDR1 SGHRS, CDR2 YFSETQ.